This TCR beta chain emerged from a study of blood T cell repertoires in COVID-19. At the level of the study: Italy, Spain and the United States were the sources of the convalescent and acute COVID-19 samples. T cells, B-cell-depleted T cells, or PBMCs provided the cDNA or gDNA that served as material.

Under the authors' procedure: Nucleated cell number was recorded as an estimate derived from reference gene primer amplification. This table comes from immunoSEQ multiplex PCR, and its TCRdb copy is limited to in-frame clones, with some not included. Clone size and the V and J calls come from that table; the DNA yielded D and trimming. This table has around 340,000 clones, about 88% appearing once. The CDR3 has 14 residues. The germline V and J ends were trimmed by 8 bases and 6 bases, with 20 bases remaining between them. Looked up from germline, CDR1 is LNHNV and CDR2 is YYDKDF (reference sequence). The Seattle site enrolled patients during active infection and followed them longitudinally.

The chain recombines TRBV15 with TRBJ2-7; D gene uncertain. The sample taken for sequencing was peripheral blood. The receptor was isolated from a woman aged 55-69 years with COVID-19, enrolled during active disease. As DNA, the CDR3 is TGTGCCACCTCCCTTTTTCCGGTGGTTACCGAGCAGTACTTC. Translating gives CATSLFPVVTEQYF.